This TCR beta chain was identified during a study of shared clonotypes between healthy human individuals. The CDR3 is made up of 16 amino acids. V dropped 8 bases and J dropped 4; count of bases not matched to a gene: 13. Germline-derived CDR1 and CDR2 are SQVTM and ANQGSEA. Naive CD8 cells comprised CD45RO-negative, CCR7-positively selected cells, excluding terminally differentiated effector memory CD45RA+ cells. Sequencing used immunoSEQ multiplex PCR; TCRdb keeps in-frame clones, though not all of them. The sample lists over 750,000 clones, 96% seen once, with over 0.2% in the top ten. The clonotype was recovered from a man aged 25 to 45 in good health. Sequenced input: naive CD8+ T cells sorted from blood. This sequence joins TRBV29-1 and TRBJ2-1, with 11 bases identical to TRBD2. The CDR3 is CSCFSGRALSYNEQFF. Written as DNA, the CDR3 is TGCAGCTGTTTTAGCGGGAGGGCCCTTTCGTACAATGAGCAGTTCTTC.